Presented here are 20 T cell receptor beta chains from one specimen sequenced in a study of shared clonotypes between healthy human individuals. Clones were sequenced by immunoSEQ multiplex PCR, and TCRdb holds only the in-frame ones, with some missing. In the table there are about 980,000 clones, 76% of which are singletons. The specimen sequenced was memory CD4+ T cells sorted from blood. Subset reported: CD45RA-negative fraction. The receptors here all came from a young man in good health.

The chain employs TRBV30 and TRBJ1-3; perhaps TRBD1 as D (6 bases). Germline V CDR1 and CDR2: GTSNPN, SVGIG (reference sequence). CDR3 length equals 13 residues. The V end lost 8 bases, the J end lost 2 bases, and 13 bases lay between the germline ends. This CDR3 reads CALEQGTGNTIYF. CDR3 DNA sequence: TGTGCCCTGGAACAGGGTACTGGAAACACCATATATTTT.

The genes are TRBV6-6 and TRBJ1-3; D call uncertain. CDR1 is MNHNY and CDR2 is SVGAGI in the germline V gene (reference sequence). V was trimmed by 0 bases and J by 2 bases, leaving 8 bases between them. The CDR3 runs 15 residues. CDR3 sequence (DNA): TGTGCCAGCAGTTACTCGGCGAATCCTGGAAACACCATATATTTT. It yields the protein CASSYSANPGNTIYF.

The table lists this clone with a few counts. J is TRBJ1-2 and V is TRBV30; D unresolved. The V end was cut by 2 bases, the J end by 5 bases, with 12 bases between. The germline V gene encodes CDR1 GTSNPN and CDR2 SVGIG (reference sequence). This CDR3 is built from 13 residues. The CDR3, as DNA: TGTGCCTGGAGTAGGGATGGCACTTATGGCTACACCTTC. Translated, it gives CAWSRDGTYGYTF.

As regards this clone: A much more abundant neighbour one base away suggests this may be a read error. CDR3 residues: CASSEPDTQYF. The CDR3 coding sequence is TGTGCCAGCAGTGAACCAGATACGCAGTATTTT. The chain carries TRBV6-1 and TRBJ2-3; D remains ambiguous. CDR3 length: 11 amino acids. CDR1 and CDR2 (germline): MNHNS, SASEGT. Trimming took off 2 bases at V and 4 bases at J, with 1 base between the two ends.

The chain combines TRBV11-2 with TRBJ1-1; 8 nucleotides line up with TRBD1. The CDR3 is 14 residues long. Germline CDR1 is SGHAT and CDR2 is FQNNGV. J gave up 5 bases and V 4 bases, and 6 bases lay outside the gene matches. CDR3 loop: CASSSQGGKTEAFF. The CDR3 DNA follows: TGTGCCAGCAGCTCACAGGGGGGGAAAACTGAAGCTTTCTTT.

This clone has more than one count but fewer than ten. In DNA, the CDR3 is TGCGCCAGCAGCCAAGCAGGCGCAGTTCAAGAGACCCAGTACTTC. Translation: CASSQAGAVQETQYF. The J gene is TRBJ2-5, the V gene TRBV4-1; D remains unclear. CDR1 and CDR2 (germline): MGHRA, YSYEKL. The ends were cut back, 1 base at V and 2 bases at J, with 11 bases in the middle. The length of the CDR3 is 15 residues.

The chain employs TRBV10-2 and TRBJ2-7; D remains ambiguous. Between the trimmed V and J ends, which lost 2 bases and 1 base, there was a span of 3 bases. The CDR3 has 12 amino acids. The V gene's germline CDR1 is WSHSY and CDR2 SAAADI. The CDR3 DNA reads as TGCGCCAGCAGTGAGACTTCCTACGAGCAGTACTTC. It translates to CASSETSYEQYF.

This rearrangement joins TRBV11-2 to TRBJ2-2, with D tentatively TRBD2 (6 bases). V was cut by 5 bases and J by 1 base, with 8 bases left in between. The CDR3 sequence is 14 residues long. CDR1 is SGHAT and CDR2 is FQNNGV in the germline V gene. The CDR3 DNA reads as TGTGCCAGCAGCAGGCGGGGGAACACCGGGGAGCTGTTTTTT. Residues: CASSRRGNTGELFF.

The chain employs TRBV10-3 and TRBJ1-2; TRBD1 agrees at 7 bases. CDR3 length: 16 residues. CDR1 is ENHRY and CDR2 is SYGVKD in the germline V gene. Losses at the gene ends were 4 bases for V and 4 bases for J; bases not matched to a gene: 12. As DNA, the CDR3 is TGTGCCATCAGTGTAGGGCCCCAACAGGGGTCCTATGGCTACACCTTC. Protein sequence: CAISVGPQQGSYGYTF.

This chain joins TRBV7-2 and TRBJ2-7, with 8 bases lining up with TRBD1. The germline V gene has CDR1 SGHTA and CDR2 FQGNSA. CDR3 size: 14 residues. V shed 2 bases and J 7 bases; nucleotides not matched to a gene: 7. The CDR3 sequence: CASSLPGQAVEQYF. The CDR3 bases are TGTGCCAGCAGCTTACCGGGACAGGCTGTTGAGCAGTACTTC.

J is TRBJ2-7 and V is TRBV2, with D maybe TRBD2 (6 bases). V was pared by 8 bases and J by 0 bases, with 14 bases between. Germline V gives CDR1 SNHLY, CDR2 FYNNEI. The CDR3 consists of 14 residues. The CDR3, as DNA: TGTGCCAGCGCTAGCGAGATGAGCTCCTACGAGCAGTACTTC. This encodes CASASEMSSYEQYF.

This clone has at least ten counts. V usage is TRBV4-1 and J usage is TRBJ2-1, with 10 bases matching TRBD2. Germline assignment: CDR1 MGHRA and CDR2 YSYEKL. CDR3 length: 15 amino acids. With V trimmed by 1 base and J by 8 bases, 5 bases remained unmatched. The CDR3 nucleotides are TGCGCCAGCAGCCAAGGTATAGCGGGAGGCGATGAGCAGTTCTTC. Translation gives CASSQGIAGGDEQFF.

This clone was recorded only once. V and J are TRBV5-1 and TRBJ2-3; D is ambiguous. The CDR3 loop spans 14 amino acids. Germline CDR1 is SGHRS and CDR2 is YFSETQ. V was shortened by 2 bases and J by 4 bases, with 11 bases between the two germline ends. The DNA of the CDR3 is TGCGCCAGCAGCTTCCTGGGCACCGCAGATACGCAGTATTTT. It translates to CASSFLGTADTQYF.

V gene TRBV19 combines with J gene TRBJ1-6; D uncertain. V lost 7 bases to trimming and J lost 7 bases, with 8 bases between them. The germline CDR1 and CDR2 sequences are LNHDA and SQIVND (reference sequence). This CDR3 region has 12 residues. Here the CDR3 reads CASMGMNSPLHF. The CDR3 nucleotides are TGTGCCAGTATGGGTATGAATTCACCCCTCCACTTT.

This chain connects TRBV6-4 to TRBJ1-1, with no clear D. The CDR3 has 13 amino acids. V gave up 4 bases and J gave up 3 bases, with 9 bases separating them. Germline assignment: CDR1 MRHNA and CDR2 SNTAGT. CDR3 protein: CASSATPDTEAFF. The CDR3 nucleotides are TGTGCCAGCAGTGCAACACCGGACACTGAAGCTTTCTTT.

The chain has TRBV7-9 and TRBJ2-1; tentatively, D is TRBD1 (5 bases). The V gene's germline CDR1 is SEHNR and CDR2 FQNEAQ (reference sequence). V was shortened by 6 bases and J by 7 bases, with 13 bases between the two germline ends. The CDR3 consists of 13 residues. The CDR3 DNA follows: TGTGCCAGCAGTCGGCAGGGAATGAATGAGCAGTTCTTC. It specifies CASSRQGMNEQFF.

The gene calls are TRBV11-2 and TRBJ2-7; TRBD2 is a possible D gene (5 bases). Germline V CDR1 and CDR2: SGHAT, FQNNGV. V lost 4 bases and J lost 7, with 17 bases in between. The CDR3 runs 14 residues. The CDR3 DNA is TGTGCCAGCAGCTCTCCGTCCGGGGTGTGGGAGCAGTACTTC. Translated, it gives CASSSPSGVWEQYF. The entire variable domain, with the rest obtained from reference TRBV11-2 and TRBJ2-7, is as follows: EAGVAQSPRYKIIEKRQSVAFWCNPISGHATLYWYQQILGQGPKLLIQFQNNGVVDDSQLPKDRFSAERLKGVDSTLKIQPAKLEDSAVYLCASSSPSGVWEQYFGPGTRLTVT.

CDR3 DNA: TGTGCCAGCAGCCTCACTAGCGGGCTATCCTACGAGCAGTACTTC. It encodes CASSLTSGLSYEQYF. V is TRBV11-2 and J is TRBJ2-7; 9 bases agree with TRBD2. Germline CDR1 and CDR2: SGHAT and FQNNGV. The CDR3 totals 15 residues. V was pared by 5 bases and J by 1 base, with 6 bases of the junction left unmatched.

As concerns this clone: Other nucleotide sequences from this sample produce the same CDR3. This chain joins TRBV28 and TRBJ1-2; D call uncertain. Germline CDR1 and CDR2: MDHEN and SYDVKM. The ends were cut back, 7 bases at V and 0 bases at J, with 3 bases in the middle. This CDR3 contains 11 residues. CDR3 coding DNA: TGTGCCAGCACGGCTAACTATGGCTACACCTTC. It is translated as CASTANYGYTF.

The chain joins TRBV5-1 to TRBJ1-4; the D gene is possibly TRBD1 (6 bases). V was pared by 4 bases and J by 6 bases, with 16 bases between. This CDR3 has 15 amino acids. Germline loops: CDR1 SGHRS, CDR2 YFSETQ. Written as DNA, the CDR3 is TGCGCCAGCAGCGGGGGCGGGGCAGGCGATGAAAAACTGTTTTTT. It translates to CASSGGGAGDEKLFF.